The 5 T cell receptor beta chains below all came from one sample that was sequenced in a study of shared clonotypes between healthy human individuals. Clones were read by immunoSEQ multiplex PCR, and TCRdb kept only the in-frame ones, dropping some. The sample has about 1.1 million clones, 75% to 85% seen once; the top ten hold more than 0.55%. The sample was memory CD4+ T cells from PBMCs. Noted subset: CD45RA-negative fraction. Receptor source: a man aged 18 to 30 in good health. Some clones in this sample may be carry-over from other donors' samples.

This chain links TRBV19 with TRBJ1-5; D is unclear. This CDR3 region has 14 residues. V was shortened by 5 bases and J by 7 bases, with 15 bases between the two germline ends. Germline-derived CDR1 and CDR2 are LNHDA and SQIVND (reference sequence). CDR3 in amino acids: CASSLAEVRQPQHF. CDR3 bases: TGTGCCAGTAGTCTCGCTGAAGTAAGGCAGCCCCAGCATTTT. The full variable domain, rest sourced from reference TRBV19 and TRBJ1-5, is DGGITQSPKYLFRKEGQNVTLSCEQNLNHDAMYWYRQDPGQGLRLIYYSQIVNDFQKGDIAEGYSVSREKKESFPLTVTSAQKNPTAFYLCASSLAEVRQPQHFGDGTRLSIL.

J is TRBJ2-1 and V is TRBV5-1; 7 bases align to TRBD2. V dropped 0 bases and J dropped 4; count of bases not matched to a gene: 10. The CDR3 extends over 17 amino acids. From germline, CDR1 is SGHRS and CDR2 YFSETQ. In DNA form, the CDR3 reads TGCGCCAGCAGCTTGGAAATTGGGGCTAGCGGATACAATGAGCAGTTCTTC. As protein: CASSLEIGASGYNEQFF.

This chain joins TRBV30 and TRBJ2-5; no firm D call. Judging by the DNA end, TRBJ2-7 fits better; the J call may be wrong. This CDR3 has 15 residues. Germline V CDR1 and CDR2: GTSNPN, SVGIG (reference sequence). The CDR3 bases are TGTGCCTGGAGCGCCAACCGGGCCCCATCAAACGAGCAGTACTTC. It is translated as CAWSANRAPSNEQYF.

The gene calls are TRBV11-3 and TRBJ2-5, with D unclear. The ends were cut back, 6 bases at V and 3 bases at J, with 14 bases in the middle. Germline CDR1 SGHNT, CDR2 YENEEA. This CDR3 region has 14 residues. The CDR3 region is CASRFATLEETQYF. In DNA, the CDR3 is TGTGCCAGCAGGTTTGCCACCCTCGAAGAGACCCAGTACTTC.

V gene TRBV11-2 combines with J gene TRBJ1-2, with no clear D. Germline CDR1 SGHAT, CDR2 FQNNGV. Trimming left V 0 bases short and J 4 bases short, with 6 bases between. This CDR3 has 13 residues. CDR3 DNA: TGTGCCAGCAGCTTAGATGGCGCCTATGGCTACACCTTC. It is translated as CASSLDGAYGYTF.